Listed below are T cell receptor beta chains from one sample, sequenced in a study of T cell changes during pregnancy in multiple sclerosis. Clones were read by immunoSEQ multiplex PCR, and TCRdb kept only the in-frame ones, dropping some. The repertoire holds over 40,000 clones, about 85% seen once, with more than 0.95% in the top ten. The source material was CD4+ T cells from peripheral blood mononuclear cells, sampled in the second trimester of pregnancy. These receptors originate from a female donor with multiple sclerosis, enrolled in a pregnancy study. Each CDR3 is given with its conserved first and last residue.

v_gene	j_gene	CDR3aa
TRBV7-9	TRBJ1-1	CASSLAPGQGNTEAFF
TRBV11-2	TRBJ2-3	CASSLGLAGRVDTQYF
TRBV6-6	TRBJ2-5	CASSYFAGGDETQYF
TRBV5-4	TRBJ1-3	CASSLRQGGISGNTIYF
TRBV28	TRBJ1-2	CASSFWTQGARGYTF
TRBV6-5	TRBJ1-1	CASSLRTVHTEAFF
TRBV5-1	TRBJ1-2	CASNPEGADFYGYTF
TRBV7-2	TRBJ2-7	CASSLQYEQYF
TRBV7-2	TRBJ2-7	CASSLNGMSSYEQYF
TRBV5-1	TRBJ2-2	CASSATFDTGELFF
TRBV7-2	TRBJ2-7	CASSLAVSYEQYF
TRBV4-2	TRBJ1-1	CASSPRQGVEDTEAFF
TRBV7-2	TRBJ1-5	CASSSRTGDSQPQHF
TRBV5-1	TRBJ2-7	CASRAGLAAYEQYF
TRBV5-1	TRBJ2-3	CASSFESGRSDTQYF
TRBV12-2	TRBJ2-4	CASRLVGAGQRDIQYF
TRBV19	TRBJ1-5	CASSRPPADQPQHF
TRBV28	TRBJ2-5	CASRGIQGTQETQYF
TRBV10-3	TRBJ2-7	CAIRTSEAYEQYF
TRBV28	TRBJ2-1	CASRPGLVSYNEQFF
TRBV28	TRBJ1-2	CASSPDRRRNYGYTF
TRBV18	TRBJ2-5	CASSPPSPKTQYF
TRBV4-2	TRBJ2-7	CASSELATQYF